The 15 T cell receptor beta chains reported below all come from one sample, sequenced in a study of OX40 agonist ivuxolimab in advanced cancers. The table came from immunoSEQ multiplex PCR; TCRdb's copy has only in-frame clones and leaves some out. Seen here are about 37,000 clones, about 86% observed once, and the top ten hold 2.4%. Sequenced here: CD4+ or CD8+ T cells sorted from blood, sampled in a trial of the OX40 agonist ivuxolimab. The source is an adult with an advanced solid tumor such as melanoma, head and neck, liver or kidney cancer.

The chain carries TRBV6-1 and TRBJ2-5, with unresolved D. Germline V gene sequence: CDR1 MNHNS, CDR2 SASEGT. V dropped 0 bases and J dropped 1 base, with 12 bases sitting between them. The CDR3 totals 16 residues. CDR3 in amino acids: CASSEAGLAGQETQYF. CDR3 nucleotide sequence: TGTGCCAGCAGTGAAGCGGGATTGGCAGGCCAAGAGACCCAGTACTTC.

The J gene is TRBJ1-5, the V gene TRBV6-1, with D unclear. Germline CDR1 MNHNS, CDR2 SASEGT. V was clipped by 5 bases and J by 3 bases, with 14 bases between them. CDR3 length: 15 amino acids. CDR3 loop: CASSFEDETNQPQHF. The CDR3 nucleotides read TGTGCCAGCAGTTTCGAGGACGAAACCAATCAGCCCCAGCATTTT.

This clone qualifies as medium-sized. The chain couples TRBV7-9 to TRBJ1-1; D is unresolved. Germline values: CDR1 SEHNR, CDR2 FQNEAQ (reference sequence). This CDR3 comprises 11 residues. Between the trimmed V and J ends, which lost 7 bases and 1 base, there was a span of 4 bases. Here the CDR3 reads CASTKNTEAFF. DNA for the CDR3: TGTGCCAGCACCAAGAACACTGAAGCTTTCTTT.

The gene calls are TRBV6-5 and TRBJ2-7; D gene unclear. This CDR3 is 11 amino acids long. V lost 5 bases to trimming and J lost 5 bases, with 7 bases between them. The germline V gene encodes CDR1 MNHEY and CDR2 SVGAGI. The CDR3 reads CASSPRHEQYF. DNA for the CDR3: TGTGCCAGCAGTCCTCGCCACGAGCAGTACTTC.

This chain joins TRBV5-1 and TRBJ2-7, with a possible D match to TRBD1 (6 bases). Germline lookup yields CDR1 SGHRS and CDR2 YFSETQ. V was trimmed by 3 bases and J by 5 bases, leaving 9 bases between them. The CDR3 consists of 12 residues. The CDR3 DNA sequence: TGCGCCAGCAGCTCACAGGGTGACGAGCAGTACTTC. Its protein is CASSSQGDEQYF.

The chain has TRBV18 and TRBJ2-5; D call uncertain. The CDR3 is 13 amino acids. In germline, CDR1 is KGHSH, CDR2 LQKENI. V lost 2 bases to trimming and J lost 5 bases, with 9 bases between them. The CDR3 sequence: CASSPNSVETQYF. CDR3 nucleotide sequence: TGTGCCAGCTCACCAAACTCGGTCGAGACCCAGTACTTC.

The chain carries TRBV18 and TRBJ2-7; 9 nucleotides agree with TRBD2. V was clipped by 6 bases and J by 3 bases; unmatched bases: 12. The CDR3 is made up of 16 amino acids. Germline assignment: CDR1 KGHSH and CDR2 LQKENI. In nucleotides, the CDR3 is TGTGCCAGCTCGCCGAGGACTAGCGCTTCGTACTACGAGCAGTACTTC. Its protein is CASSPRTSASYYEQYF.

This sequence joins TRBV18 and TRBJ1-4; no reliable D call. Germline-derived CDR1 and CDR2 are KGHSH and LQKENI. The CDR3 contains 13 residues. Trimming pared 1 base from V and 8 bases from J, leaving 8 bases between. CDR3 nucleotide sequence: TGTGCCAGCTCACCACAGGGAAACGAAAAACTGTTTTTT. Encoded protein: CASSPQGNEKLFF.

This clone was found once. V and J are TRBV5-1 and TRBJ2-3, with D unresolved. The CDR3 runs 14 residues. The V gene lost 3 bases and the J gene lost 1 base, with 9 bases spanning the gap. The germline V gene has CDR1 SGHRS and CDR2 YFSETQ. CDR3: CASSWASGTDTQYF. The DNA of the CDR3 is TGCGCCAGCAGCTGGGCTTCGGGCACAGATACGCAGTATTTT.

J is TRBJ1-1 and V is TRBV5-6, with D perhaps TRBD1 (6 bases). Trimming removed 0 bases at V and 0 bases at J, with 9 bases between. The CDR3 contains 15 residues. Germline V lookup: CDR1 SGHDT, CDR2 YYEEEE. The CDR3 coding sequence is TGTGCCAGCAGCTTGGTCGGGGGGCTGAACACTGAAGCTTTCTTT. This codes for CASSLVGGLNTEAFF. Based on the CDR3 plus reference TRBV5-6 and TRBJ1-1, the full variable domain is DAGVTQSPTHLIKTRGQQVTLRCSPKSGHDTVSWYQQALGQGPQFIFQYYEEEERQRGNFPDRFSGHQFPNYSSELNVNALLLGDSALYLCASSLVGGLNTEAFFGQGTRLTVV.

The J gene is TRBJ1-1, the V gene TRBV7-3, with no clear D. Germline CDR1 reads SGHTA; CDR2 reads FQGTGA. V was trimmed by 5 bases and J by 0 bases, leaving 10 bases between them. This CDR3 spans 14 amino acids. The CDR3 is CASSADGVNTEAFF. As DNA, the CDR3 is TGTGCCAGCAGCGCGGACGGGGTGAACACTGAAGCTTTCTTT.

A word on this clone: One end of the junction fails to match germline, which may point to a read error. The J gene is TRBJ2-5, the V gene TRBV7-7; 9 bases align to TRBD2. The V gene's germline CDR1 is SSHAT and CDR2 FNYEAQ (reference sequence). This CDR3 has 15 amino acids. The CDR3 reads CASSSSGLASETQYF. In DNA, the CDR3 is TGTGCTAGCAGCTCGTCGGGACTAGCTTCGGAGACCCAGTACTTC. Full variable domain (missing parts from reference TRBV7-7 and TRBJ2-5): GAGVSQSPRYKVTKRGQDVTLRCDPISSHATLYWYQQALGQGPEFLTYFNYEAQPDKSGLPSDRFSAERPEGSISTLTIQRTEQRDSAMYRCASSSSGLASETQYFGPGTRLLVL.

The chain is built from TRBV6-5 and TRBJ2-7; D call uncertain. V was cut by 0 bases and J by 4 bases, with 10 bases left in between. The germline CDR1 and CDR2 sequences are MNHEY and SVGAGI. CDR3 length: 14 residues. This chain's CDR3 is CASSYSPTEYEQYF. For the CDR3, the DNA is TGTGCCAGCAGTTACTCACCTACAGAATACGAGCAGTACTTC.

This clone appeared once. The rearrangement uses TRBV7-9 and TRBJ2-5; D not resolved. CDR3 length equals 13 residues. Between the trimmed V and J ends, which lost 5 bases and 1 base, there was a span of 8 bases. Germline lookup yields CDR1 SEHNR and CDR2 FQNEAQ (reference sequence). CDR3: CASSRAGQETQYF. In nucleotides, the CDR3 is TGTGCCAGCAGCCGGGCAGGCCAAGAGACCCAGTACTTC.

This chain joins TRBV6-5 and TRBJ1-3; TRBD1 might be the D (5 bases). The V end lost 0 bases, the J end lost 2 bases, and 8 bases lay between the germline ends. This CDR3 region has 15 residues. Germline V gene sequence: CDR1 MNHEY, CDR2 SVGAGI. The chain's CDR3 is CASSYSRGTGNTIYF. DNA of the CDR3: TGTGCCAGCAGTTACTCTCGGGGGACTGGAAACACCATATATTTT.